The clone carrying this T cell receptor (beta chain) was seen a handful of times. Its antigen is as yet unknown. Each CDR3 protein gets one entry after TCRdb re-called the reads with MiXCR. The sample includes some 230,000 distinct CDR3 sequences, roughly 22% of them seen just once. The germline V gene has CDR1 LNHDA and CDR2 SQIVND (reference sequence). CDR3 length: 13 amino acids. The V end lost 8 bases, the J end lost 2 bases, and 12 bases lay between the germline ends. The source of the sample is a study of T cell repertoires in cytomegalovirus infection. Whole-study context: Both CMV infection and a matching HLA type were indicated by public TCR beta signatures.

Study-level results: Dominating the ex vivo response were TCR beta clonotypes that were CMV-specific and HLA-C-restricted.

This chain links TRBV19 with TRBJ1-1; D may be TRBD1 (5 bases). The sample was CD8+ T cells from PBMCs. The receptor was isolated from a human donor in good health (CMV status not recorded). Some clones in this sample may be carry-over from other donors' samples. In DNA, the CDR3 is TGTGCCAGTTGGTCGGGGCCCAACACTGAAGCTTTCTTT. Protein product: CASWSGPNTEAFF.